These T cell receptor beta chains were read from a single sample in a study of shared clonotypes between healthy human individuals. Data came from immunoSEQ multiplex PCR; TCRdb stores just in-frame clones and leaves some out. The sample includes around 600,000 clones, roughly 98% of them seen just once. The sequenced sample consisted of naive CD8+ T cells sorted from blood. These TCRs come from a man in his thirties or forties in good health. CDR3s include the opening cysteine and the closing phenylalanine or tryptophan. Fields, in order: CDR3 length, clone size, V gene, D gene, J gene, CDR3 DNA, CDR3 protein. The D gene is left open where the match is weak. The listing skips clone size in some rows; elsewhere it reads once, few, many or a size class.

length: 15; size: -; V: TRBV7-9; D: -; J: TRBJ2-1; DNA: TGTGCCAGCAGCTCCCAAAAGAGCTCCTACAATGAGCAGTTCTTC; CDR3: CASSSQKSSYNEQFF
length: 15; size: -; V: TRBV4-3; D: TRBD1; J: TRBJ2-1; DNA: TGCGCCAGCAGCCAAGACGCAGGGGGATACAATGAGCAGTTCTTC; CDR3: CASSQDAGGYNEQFF
length: 14; size: -; V: TRBV9; D: -; J: TRBJ1-5; DNA: TGTGCCAGCGGTCTCGGGGGAGTCAATCAGCCCCAGCATTTT; CDR3: CASGLGGVNQPQHF
length: 11; size: -; V: TRBV10-2; D: -; J: TRBJ2-2; DNA: TGCGCCAGCAGTGACTATCCGGAGCTGTTTTTT; CDR3: CASSDYPELFF
length: 14; size: -; V: TRBV11-2; D: -; J: TRBJ2-5; DNA: TGTGCCAGCAGCTTAGCCTGGAGCAAAGAGACCCAGTACTTC; CDR3: CASSLAWSKETQYF
length: 17; size: -; V: TRBV28; D: TRBD1; J: TRBJ1-5; DNA: TGTGCCAGCAGTGGCTTGGGACGTACGACAGGGGTTCAGCCCCAGCATTTT; CDR3: CASSGLGRTTGVQPQHF
length: 11; size: -; V: TRBV7-2; D: -; J: TRBJ2-7; DNA: TGTGCCAGCAGCTCCATCTCCGAGCAGTACTTC; CDR3: CASSSISEQYF
length: 16; size: -; V: TRBV11-2; D: -; J: TRBJ1-1; DNA: TGTGCCAGCAGCTTAGATTGGGGGGGCATGGGCACTGAAGCTTTCTTT; CDR3: CASSLDWGGMGTEAFF
length: 16; size: -; V: TRBV29-1; D: TRBD2; J: TRBJ2-1; DNA: TGCAGCGTTGAAGTCAGGACTAGCGGGTACTACAATGAGCAGTTCTTC; CDR3: CSVEVRTSGYYNEQFF
length: 12; size: -; V: TRBV2; D: -; J: TRBJ2-1; DNA: TGTGCCAGTCCTGAGGGAAACAATGAGCAGTTCTTC; CDR3: CASPEGNNEQFF
length: 16; size: -; V: TRBV7-6; D: -; J: TRBJ2-5; DNA: TGTGCCAGCAGCTTAGGATTCCAGGGGACAAAAGAGACCCAGTACTTC; CDR3: CASSLGFQGTKETQYF
length: 15; size: -; V: TRBV9; D: TRBD2; J: TRBJ2-1; DNA: TGTGCCAGCAGTGACCTAGCGGGAGGGTCGAATGAGCAGTTCTTC; CDR3: CASSDLAGGSNEQFF
length: 14; size: -; V: TRBV5-4; D: -; J: TRBJ1-1; DNA: TGTGCCAGCAGCTACCGGCCCGGGGGGACTGAAGCTTTCTTT; CDR3: CASSYRPGGTEAFF
length: 12; size: -; V: TRBV7-9; D: -; J: TRBJ2-3; DNA: TGTGCCAGCAGCCCCGGGACAGATACGCAGTATTTT; CDR3: CASSPGTDTQYF
length: 13; size: -; V: TRBV2; D: TRBD2; J: TRBJ2-7; DNA: TGTGCCAGCAGTGGGGGGGGTGGCTACGAGCAGTACTTC; CDR3: CASSGGGGYEQYF
length: 11; size: -; V: TRBV6-1; D: -; J: TRBJ2-5; DNA: TGTGCCAGCAGTGAATGGGAGACCCAGTACTTC; CDR3: CASSEWETQYF
length: 13; size: -; V: TRBV11-2; D: -; J: TRBJ1-2; DNA: TGTGCCAGCAGTGTTGACGGGGACTATGGCTACACCTTC; CDR3: CASSVDGDYGYTF
length: 16; size: -; V: TRBV27; D: TRBD2; J: TRBJ2-1; DNA: TGTGCCAGCAGTCATATAGCGGGAGGGCTGTACAATGAGCAGTTCTTC; CDR3: CASSHIAGGLYNEQFF
length: 13; size: once; V: TRBV27; D: -; J: TRBJ1-1; DNA: TGTGCCAGCAGTTTAGGGGCGAACACTGAAGCTTTCTTT; CDR3: CASSLGANTEAFF
length: 14; size: -; V: TRBV5-1; D: TRBD2; J: TRBJ2-7; DNA: TGCGCCAGCAGCTTAGGGGACTGGACTAGCGAGCAGTACTTC; CDR3: CASSLGDWTSEQYF
length: 15; size: -; V: TRBV9; D: -; J: TRBJ1-1; DNA: TGTGCCAGCAGCGTAGGGTCTGACACGAACACTGAAGCTTTCTTT; CDR3: CASSVGSDTNTEAFF
length: 14; size: -; V: TRBV27; D: -; J: TRBJ2-3; DNA: TGTGCCAGCAGTAACCGACGAGGCACAGATACGCAGTATTTT; CDR3: CASSNRRGTDTQYF
length: 14; size: -; V: TRBV7-9; D: -; J: TRBJ2-7; DNA: TGTGCCAGCAGCCAGCGGGCCAGCGGCTACGAGCAGTACTTC; CDR3: CASSQRASGYEQYF
length: 13; size: -; V: TRBV7-2; D: -; J: TRBJ2-7; DNA: TGTGCCAGCAGCTTCCAGGGTTTATACGAGCAGTACTTC; CDR3: CASSFQGLYEQYF
length: 15; size: -; V: TRBV4-1; D: -; J: TRBJ2-3; DNA: TGCGCCAGCAGCCAAGGGCAGGGGGGATTAGATACGCAGTATTTT; CDR3: CASSQGQGGLDTQYF
length: 15; size: -; V: TRBV27; D: TRBD2; J: TRBJ2-7; DNA: TGTGCCAGCAGTCTCAGCGGGAGGCCCTCCTACGAGCAGTACTTC; CDR3: CASSLSGRPSYEQYF
length: 14; size: -; V: TRBV28; D: TRBD1; J: TRBJ1-5; DNA: TGTGCCAGCAGTTCCCGACAGGGAAGTCAGCCCCAGCATTTT; CDR3: CASSSRQGSQPQHF
length: 12; size: -; V: TRBV7-2; D: -; J: TRBJ2-7; DNA: TGTGCCAGCAGCTTAGTCCGTTACGAGCAGTACTTC; CDR3: CASSLVRYEQYF
length: 13; size: -; V: TRBV7-9; D: -; J: TRBJ2-5; DNA: TGTGCCAGCAGTAATATGATTCAAGAGACCCAGTACTTC; CDR3: CASSNMIQETQYF
length: 16; size: -; V: TRBV4-3; D: -; J: TRBJ2-7; DNA: TGCGCCAGCAGCCAAGAACCTTCTGGGCTCGTATACGAGCAGTACTTC; CDR3: CASSQEPSGLVYEQYF
length: 17; size: -; V: TRBV27; D: TRBD1; J: TRBJ2-2; DNA: TGTGCCAGCAGATATCTTCCCGGGACAGGGAACACCGGGGAGCTGTTTTTT; CDR3: CASRYLPGTGNTGELFF
length: 14; size: -; V: TRBV27; D: -; J: TRBJ2-1; DNA: TGTGCCAGCAGTTATTTGGGATCCCCCCAGGAGCAGTTCTTC; CDR3: CASSYLGSPQEQFF
length: 16; size: -; V: TRBV11-3; D: TRBD2; J: TRBJ2-1; DNA: TGTGCCAGCAGCCCCCGGACTAGCGGGACATACAATGAGCAGTTCTTC; CDR3: CASSPRTSGTYNEQFF
length: 12; size: -; V: TRBV27; D: -; J: TRBJ2-7; DNA: TGTGCCAGCAGGCGTACCCCCTACGAGCAGTACTTC; CDR3: CASRRTPYEQYF
length: 15; size: -; V: TRBV9; D: -; J: TRBJ2-1; DNA: TGTGCCAGCAGCGGTAGCGGAACTTCCTACAATGAGCAGTTCTTC; CDR3: CASSGSGTSYNEQFF
length: 10; size: -; V: TRBV29-1; D: -; J: TRBJ2-7; DNA: TGCAGCGTGGGCTCCTACGAGCAGTACTTC; CDR3: CSVGSYEQYF
length: 12; size: -; V: TRBV7-9; D: -; J: TRBJ2-4; DNA: TGTGCCAGCAGCTCCTTTCCGGACATTCAGTACTTC; CDR3: CASSSFPDIQYF
length: 13; size: -; V: TRBV27; D: -; J: TRBJ2-7; DNA: TGTGCCAGCAGCCTTGGACGGGTCTACGAGCAGTACTTC; CDR3: CASSLGRVYEQYF
length: 14; size: -; V: TRBV27; D: -; J: TRBJ2-7; DNA: TGTGCCAGCAACACTTCACCGAAAGCTTACGAGCAGTACTTC; CDR3: CASNTSPKAYEQYF
length: 16; size: -; V: TRBV5-5; D: -; J: TRBJ2-7; DNA: TGTGCCAGCAGCTTGGAACTTGCCAGTTGGTACTACGAGCAGTACTTC; CDR3: CASSLELASWYYEQYF
length: 15; size: -; V: TRBV4-3; D: -; J: TRBJ1-1; DNA: TGCGCCAGCAGCCAAAACAGGGTTAGTAACGCTGAAGCTTTCTTT; CDR3: CASSQNRVSNAEAFF
length: 14; size: -; V: TRBV9; D: TRBD1; J: TRBJ2-7; DNA: TGTGCCAGCACCAGAGGGACAGGGGCCTACGAGCAGTACTTC; CDR3: CASTRGTGAYEQYF
length: 15; size: -; V: TRBV27; D: -; J: TRBJ1-1; DNA: TGTGCCAGCAGTTTGGTTGGAGGGGGAGACGCTGAAGCTTTCTTT; CDR3: CASSLVGGGDAEAFF
length: 12; size: -; V: TRBV7-2; D: -; J: TRBJ2-1; DNA: TGTGCCAGCATTTCCCAGGGCTTCGATGAGTTCTTC; CDR3: CASISQGFDEFF
length: 13; size: -; V: TRBV19; D: -; J: TRBJ2-7; DNA: TGTGCCAGTAGTGCCGGGCTAGGGTACGAGCAGTACTTC; CDR3: CASSAGLGYEQYF
length: 14; size: -; V: TRBV7-6; D: -; J: TRBJ2-7; DNA: TGTGCCAGCAGCTTATACGGCAGGGTGAACGAGCAGTACTTC; CDR3: CASSLYGRVNEQYF
length: 12; size: -; V: TRBV27; D: -; J: TRBJ2-1; DNA: TGTGCCAGCAGTCAGGACGGCCTGGGGCAGTTCTTC; CDR3: CASSQDGLGQFF
length: 14; size: -; V: TRBV27; D: -; J: TRBJ2-7; DNA: TGTGCCAGCAGTCGAAGACAGGACACCTACGAGCAGTACTTC; CDR3: CASSRRQDTYEQYF
length: 19; size: -; V: TRBV29-1; D: TRBD2; J: TRBJ2-1; DNA: TGCAGCGTTGCCTTACCCGACTCTCTGCAGGTAGCGGGAGACGGTGAGCAGTTCTTC; CDR3: CSVALPDSLQVAGDGEQFF
length: 16; size: -; V: TRBV27; D: TRBD2; J: TRBJ2-1; DNA: TGTGCCAGCAGACTCCTAGCGGGAGTCAACAACAATGAGCAGTTCTTC; CDR3: CASRLLAGVNNNEQFF
length: 15; size: -; V: TRBV27; D: TRBD2; J: TRBJ2-3; DNA: TGTGCCAGCAGTCGGACTAGCGCGGGAACAGATACGCAGTATTTT; CDR3: CASSRTSAGTDTQYF